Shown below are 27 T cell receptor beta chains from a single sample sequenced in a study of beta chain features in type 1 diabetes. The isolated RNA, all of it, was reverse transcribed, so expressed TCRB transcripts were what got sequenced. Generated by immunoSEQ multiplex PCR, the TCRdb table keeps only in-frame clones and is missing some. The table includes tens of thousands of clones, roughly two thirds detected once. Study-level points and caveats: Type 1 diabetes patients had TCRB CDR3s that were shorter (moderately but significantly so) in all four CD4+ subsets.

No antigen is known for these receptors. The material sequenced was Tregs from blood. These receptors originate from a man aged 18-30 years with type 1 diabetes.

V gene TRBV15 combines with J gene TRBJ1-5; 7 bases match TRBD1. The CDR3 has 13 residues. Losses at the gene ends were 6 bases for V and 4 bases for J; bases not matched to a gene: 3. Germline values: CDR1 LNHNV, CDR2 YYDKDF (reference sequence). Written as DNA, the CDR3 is TGTGCCACCAGACAGGGGTATAATCAGCCCCAGCATTTT. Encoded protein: CATRQGYNQPQHF.

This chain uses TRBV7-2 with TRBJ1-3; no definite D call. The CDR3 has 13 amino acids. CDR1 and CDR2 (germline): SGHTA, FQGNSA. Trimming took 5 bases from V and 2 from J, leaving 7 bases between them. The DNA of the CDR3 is TGTGCCAGCAGCCCCACTACTGGAAACACCATATATTTT. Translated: CASSPTTGNTIYF.

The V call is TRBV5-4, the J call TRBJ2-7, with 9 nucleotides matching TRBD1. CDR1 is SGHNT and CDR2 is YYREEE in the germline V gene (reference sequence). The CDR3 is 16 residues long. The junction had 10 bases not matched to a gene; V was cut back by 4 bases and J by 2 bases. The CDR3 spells CASSRDGQGSAYEQYF. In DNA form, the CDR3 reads TGTGCCAGCAGCAGGGATGGACAGGGGAGCGCCTACGAGCAGTACTTC.

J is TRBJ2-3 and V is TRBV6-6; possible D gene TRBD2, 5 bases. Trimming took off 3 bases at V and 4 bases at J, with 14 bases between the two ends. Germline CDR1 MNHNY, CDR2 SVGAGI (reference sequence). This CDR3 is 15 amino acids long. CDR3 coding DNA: TGTGCCAGCAGTTATGGTGGGAGTATGGCAGATACGCAGTATTTT. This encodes CASSYGGSMADTQYF.

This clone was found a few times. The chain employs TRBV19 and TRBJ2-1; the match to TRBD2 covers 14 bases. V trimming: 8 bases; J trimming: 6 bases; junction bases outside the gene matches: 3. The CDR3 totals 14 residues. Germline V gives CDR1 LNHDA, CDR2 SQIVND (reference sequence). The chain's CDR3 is CASSTSGGANEQFF. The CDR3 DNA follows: TGTGCCAGTTCGACTAGCGGGGGGGCCAATGAGCAGTTCTTC.

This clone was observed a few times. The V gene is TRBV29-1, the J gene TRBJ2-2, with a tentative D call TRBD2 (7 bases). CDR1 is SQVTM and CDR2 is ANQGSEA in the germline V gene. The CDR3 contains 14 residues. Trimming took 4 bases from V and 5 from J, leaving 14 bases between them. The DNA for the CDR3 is TGCAGCGTTGCGGGGGGCGTTGGGACCGGGGAGCTGTTTTTT. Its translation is CSVAGGVGTGELFF.

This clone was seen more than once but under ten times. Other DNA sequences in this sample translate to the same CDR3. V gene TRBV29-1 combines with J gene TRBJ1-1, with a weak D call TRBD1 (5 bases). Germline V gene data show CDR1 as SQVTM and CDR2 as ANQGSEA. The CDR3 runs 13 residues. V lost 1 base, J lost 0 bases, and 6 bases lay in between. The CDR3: CSVEGQMNTEAFF. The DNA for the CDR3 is TGCAGCGTTGAAGGACAGATGAACACTGAAGCTTTCTTT.

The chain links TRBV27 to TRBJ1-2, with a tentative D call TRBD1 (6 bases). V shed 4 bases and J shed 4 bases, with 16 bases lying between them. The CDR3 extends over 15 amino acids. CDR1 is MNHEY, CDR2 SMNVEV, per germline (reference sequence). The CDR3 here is CASSSISTGTYGYTF. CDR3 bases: TGTGCCAGCAGTTCCATTAGTACAGGGACCTATGGCTACACCTTC.

The CDR3, as DNA: TGTGCCAGCAGCCTAGACAGAAATTACTACGAGCAGTACTTC. Its translation is CASSLDRNYYEQYF. The chain recombines TRBV7-9 with TRBJ2-7; possible D gene TRBD1, 5 bases. From germline, CDR1 is SEHNR and CDR2 FQNEAQ (reference sequence). The CDR3 is made up of 14 amino acids. The germline V and J ends were trimmed by 5 bases and 3 bases, with 14 bases remaining between them.

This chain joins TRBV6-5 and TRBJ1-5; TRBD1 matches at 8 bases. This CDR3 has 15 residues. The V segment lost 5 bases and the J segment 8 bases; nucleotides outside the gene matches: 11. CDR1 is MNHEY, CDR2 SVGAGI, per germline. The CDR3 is CASSPRGQGVKPQHF. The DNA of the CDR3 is TGTGCCAGCAGTCCCAGAGGACAGGGAGTAAAGCCCCAGCATTTT.

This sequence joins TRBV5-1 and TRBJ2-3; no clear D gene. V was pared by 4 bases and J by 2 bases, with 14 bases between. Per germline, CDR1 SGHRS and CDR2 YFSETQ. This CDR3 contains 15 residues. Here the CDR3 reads CASSQGEWFTDTQYF. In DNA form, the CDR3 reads TGCGCCAGCAGCCAAGGAGAGTGGTTCACAGATACGCAGTATTTT.

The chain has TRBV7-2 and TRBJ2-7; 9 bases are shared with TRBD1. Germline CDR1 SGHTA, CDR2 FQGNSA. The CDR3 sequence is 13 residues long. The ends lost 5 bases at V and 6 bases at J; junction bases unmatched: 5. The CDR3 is CASSRTGVGEQYF. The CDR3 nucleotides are TGTGCCAGCAGCCGGACAGGGGTAGGCGAGCAGTACTTC.

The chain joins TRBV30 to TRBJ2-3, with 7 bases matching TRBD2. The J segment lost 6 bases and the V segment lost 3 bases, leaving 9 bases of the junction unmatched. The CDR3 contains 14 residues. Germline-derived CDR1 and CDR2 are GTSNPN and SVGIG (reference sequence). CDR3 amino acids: CAWSIGGVWDTQYF. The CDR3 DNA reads TGTGCCTGGAGCATTGGGGGGGTCTGGGATACGCAGTATTTT.

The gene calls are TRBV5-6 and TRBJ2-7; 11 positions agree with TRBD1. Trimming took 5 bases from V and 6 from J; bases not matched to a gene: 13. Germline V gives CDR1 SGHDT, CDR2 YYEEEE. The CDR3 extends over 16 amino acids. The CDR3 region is CASSPKLGTGGFEQYF. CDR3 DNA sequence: TGTGCCAGCAGTCCCAAGTTAGGGACAGGGGGATTCGAGCAGTACTTC.

Here the CDR3 reads CASRETGAYGYTF. CDR3 sequence (DNA): TGTGCCAGCAGGGAGACTGGGGCCTATGGCTACACCTTC. V is TRBV6-1 and J is TRBJ1-2, with a tentative D call TRBD1 (5 bases). Germline-derived CDR1 and CDR2 are MNHNS and SASEGT. The CDR3 extends over 13 amino acids. V was cut by 6 bases and J by 4 bases, with 12 bases left in between.

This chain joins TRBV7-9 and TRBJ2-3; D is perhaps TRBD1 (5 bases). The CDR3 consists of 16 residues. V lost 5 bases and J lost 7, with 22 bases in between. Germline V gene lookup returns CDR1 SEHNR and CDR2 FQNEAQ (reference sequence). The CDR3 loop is CASSRAQGGGKYTQYF. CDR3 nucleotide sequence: TGTGCCAGCAGCCGGGCCCAGGGTGGTGGAAAATATACGCAGTATTTT.

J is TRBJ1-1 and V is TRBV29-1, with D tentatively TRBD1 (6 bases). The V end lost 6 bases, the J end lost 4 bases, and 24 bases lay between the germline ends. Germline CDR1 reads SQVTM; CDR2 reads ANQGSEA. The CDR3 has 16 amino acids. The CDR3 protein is CSVGGVGGRGGTEAFF. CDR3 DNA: TGCAGCGTGGGGGGGGTCGGTGGCCGAGGGGGCACTGAAGCTTTCTTT. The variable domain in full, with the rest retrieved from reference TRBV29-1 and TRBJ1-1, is SAVISQKPSRDICQRGTSLTIQCQVDSQVTMMFWYRQQPGQSLTLIATANQGSEATYESGFVIDKFPISRPNLTFSTLTVSNMSPEDSSIYLCSVGGVGGRGGTEAFFGQGTRLTVV.

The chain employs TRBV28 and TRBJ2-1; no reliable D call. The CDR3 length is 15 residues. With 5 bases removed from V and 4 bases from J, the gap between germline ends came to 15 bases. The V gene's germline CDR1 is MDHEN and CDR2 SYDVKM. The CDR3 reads CASSPISLSYNEQFF. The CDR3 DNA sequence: TGTGCCAGCAGTCCGATCTCACTATCTTACAATGAGCAGTTCTTC.

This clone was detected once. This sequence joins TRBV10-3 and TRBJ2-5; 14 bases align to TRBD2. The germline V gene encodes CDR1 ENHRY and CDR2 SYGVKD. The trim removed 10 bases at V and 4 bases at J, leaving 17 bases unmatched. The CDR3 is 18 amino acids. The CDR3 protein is CATIARLAGGPGGETQYF. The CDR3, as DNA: TGTGCCACTATAGCCCGACTAGCGGGGGGGCCTGGGGGAGAGACCCAGTACTTC.

CDR3 coding DNA: TGTGCCAGCAGCGTAAAAAATTCGGATACGCAGTATTTT. Protein product: CASSVKNSDTQYF. V gene TRBV7-9 combines with J gene TRBJ2-3, with D unclear. The germline V gene has CDR1 SEHNR and CDR2 FQNEAQ (reference sequence). The CDR3 runs 13 residues. V was cut by 5 bases and J by 6 bases, with 12 bases left in between. The whole variable domain, filled in from reference TRBV7-9 and TRBJ2-3, reads DTGVSQNPRHKITKRGQNVTFRCDPISEHNRLYWYRQTLGQGPEFLTYFQNEAQLEKSRLLSDRFSAERPKGSFSTLEIQRTEQGDSAMYLCASSVKNSDTQYFGPGTRLTVL.

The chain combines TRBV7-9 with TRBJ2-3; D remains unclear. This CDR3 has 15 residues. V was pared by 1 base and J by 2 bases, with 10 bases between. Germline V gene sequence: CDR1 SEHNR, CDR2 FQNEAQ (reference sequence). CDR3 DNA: TGTGCCAGCAGCTTAGGTCCCACTCTCACAGATACGCAGTATTTT. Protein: CASSLGPTLTDTQYF.

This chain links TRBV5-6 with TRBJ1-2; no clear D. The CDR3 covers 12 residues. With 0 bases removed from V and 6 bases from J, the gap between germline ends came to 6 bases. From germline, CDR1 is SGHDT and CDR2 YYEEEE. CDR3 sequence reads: CASSLGLDGYTF. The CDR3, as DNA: TGTGCCAGCAGCTTGGGTTTAGATGGCTACACCTTC.

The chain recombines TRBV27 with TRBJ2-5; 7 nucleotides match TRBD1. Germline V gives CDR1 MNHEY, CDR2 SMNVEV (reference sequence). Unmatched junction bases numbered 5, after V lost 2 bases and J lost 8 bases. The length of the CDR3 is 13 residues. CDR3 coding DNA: TGTGCCAGCAGTTTAGGACAGGATAGCACCCAGTACTTC. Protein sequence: CASSLGQDSTQYF.

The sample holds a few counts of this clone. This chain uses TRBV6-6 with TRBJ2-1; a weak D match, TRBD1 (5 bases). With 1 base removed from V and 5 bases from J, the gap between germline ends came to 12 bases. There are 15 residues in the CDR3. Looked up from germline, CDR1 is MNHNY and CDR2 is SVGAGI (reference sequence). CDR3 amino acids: CASSYWGLGDNEQFF. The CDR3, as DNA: TGTGCCAGCAGTTACTGGGGCCTGGGCGACAATGAGCAGTTCTTC.

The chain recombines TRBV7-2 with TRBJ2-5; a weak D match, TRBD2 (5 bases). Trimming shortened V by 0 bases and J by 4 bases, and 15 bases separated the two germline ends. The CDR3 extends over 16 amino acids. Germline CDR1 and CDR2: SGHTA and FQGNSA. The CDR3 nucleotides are TGTGCCAGCAGCTTAGCCACCGGGATCCTCTCAGAGACCCAGTACTTC. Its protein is CASSLATGILSETQYF.

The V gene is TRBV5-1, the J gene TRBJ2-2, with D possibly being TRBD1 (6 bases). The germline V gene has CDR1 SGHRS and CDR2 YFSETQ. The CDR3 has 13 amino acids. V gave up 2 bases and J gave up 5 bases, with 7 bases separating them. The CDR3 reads CASSFTGTGELFF. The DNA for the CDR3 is TGCGCCAGCAGCTTCACAGGGACCGGGGAGCTGTTTTTT.

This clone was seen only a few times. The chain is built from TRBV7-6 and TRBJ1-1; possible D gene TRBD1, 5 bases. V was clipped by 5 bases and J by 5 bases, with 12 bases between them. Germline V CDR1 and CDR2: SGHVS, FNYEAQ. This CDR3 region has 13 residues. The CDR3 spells CASSPGVLTEAFF. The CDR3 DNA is TGTGCCAGCAGCCCGGGGGTACTAACTGAAGCTTTCTTT.